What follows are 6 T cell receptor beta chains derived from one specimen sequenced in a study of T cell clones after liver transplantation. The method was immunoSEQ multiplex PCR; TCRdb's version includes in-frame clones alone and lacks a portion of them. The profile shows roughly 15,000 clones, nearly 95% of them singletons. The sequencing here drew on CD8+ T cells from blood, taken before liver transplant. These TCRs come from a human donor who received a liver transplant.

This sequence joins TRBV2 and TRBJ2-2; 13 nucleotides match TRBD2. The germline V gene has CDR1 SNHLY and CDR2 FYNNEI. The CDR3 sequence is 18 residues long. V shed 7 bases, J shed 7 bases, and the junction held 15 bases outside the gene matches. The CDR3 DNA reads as TGTGCCAGCACCCGACAGCCGACTAGCGGGAGGCGTGACGGGGAGCTGTTTTTT. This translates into CASTRQPTSGRRDGELFF.

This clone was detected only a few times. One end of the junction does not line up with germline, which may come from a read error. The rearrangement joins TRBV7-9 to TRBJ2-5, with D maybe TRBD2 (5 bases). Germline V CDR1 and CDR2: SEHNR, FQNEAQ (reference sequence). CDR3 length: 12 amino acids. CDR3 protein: CASSLAGETQYF. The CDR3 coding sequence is TGTGCTAGCAGCCTAGCCGGCGAGACCCAGTACTTC.

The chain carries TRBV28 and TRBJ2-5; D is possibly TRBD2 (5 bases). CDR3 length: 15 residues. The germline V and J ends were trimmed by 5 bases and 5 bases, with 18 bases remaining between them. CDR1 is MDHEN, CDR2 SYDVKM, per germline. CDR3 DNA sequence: TGTGCCAGCAGTCCTCCGGGATCCCGGGTGGAGACCCAGTACTTC. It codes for CASSPPGSRVETQYF. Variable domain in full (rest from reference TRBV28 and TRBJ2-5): DVKVTQSSRYLVKRTGEKVFLECVQDMDHENMFWYRQDPGLGLRLIYFSYDVKMKEKGDIPEGYSVSREKKERFSLILESASTNQTSMYLCASSPPGSRVETQYFGPGTRLLVL.

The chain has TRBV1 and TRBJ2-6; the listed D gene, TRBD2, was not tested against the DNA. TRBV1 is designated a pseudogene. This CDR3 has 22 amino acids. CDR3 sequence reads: CTSSQPVAGEIPEWSGANVLTF. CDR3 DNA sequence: TGCACCAGCAGCCAGCCCGTAGCGGGAGAGATACCGGAGTGGTCTGGGGCCAACGTCCTGACTTTC.

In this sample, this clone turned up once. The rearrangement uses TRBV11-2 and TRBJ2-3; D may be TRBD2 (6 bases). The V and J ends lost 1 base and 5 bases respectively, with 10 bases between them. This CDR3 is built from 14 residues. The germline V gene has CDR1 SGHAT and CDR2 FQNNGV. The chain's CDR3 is CASSLAGAVDTQYF. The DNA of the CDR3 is TGTGCCAGCAGCTTAGCGGGAGCGGTAGATACGCAGTATTTT. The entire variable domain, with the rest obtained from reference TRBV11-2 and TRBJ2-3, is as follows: EAGVAQSPRYKIIEKRQSVAFWCNPISGHATLYWYQQILGQGPKLLIQFQNNGVVDDSQLPKDRFSAERLKGVDSTLKIQPAKLEDSAVYLCASSLAGAVDTQYFGPGTRLTVL.

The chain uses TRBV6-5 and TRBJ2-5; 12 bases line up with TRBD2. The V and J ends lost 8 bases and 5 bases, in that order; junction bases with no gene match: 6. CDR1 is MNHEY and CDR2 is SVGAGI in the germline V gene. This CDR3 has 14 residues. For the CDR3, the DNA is TGTGCCAGCCGACTAGCGGGAGAAGCGGAGACCCAGTACTTC. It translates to CASRLAGEAETQYF.